A selection of T cell receptor beta chains follows, all from one sample in a study of vaccination effects on CD4 cells after COVID-19. Some clones are missing from TCRdb's copy, which holds only in-frame ones; the method was immunoSEQ multiplex PCR. The table has 30,000 or so clones, roughly 81% seen once. Their antigen targets remain unknown. This sample comprised CD4+ T cells from PBMCs cultured without peptide, obtained after COVID-19 vaccination. Receptor source: a human donor who received a COVID-19 vaccine. CDR3s include the opening cysteine and the closing phenylalanine or tryptophan. D genes are given only for firm matches. A row's size may be missing; if present it is once, few, many or a size class.

j_gene	abundance	d_gene	v_gene	CDR3aa	CDR3nt
TRBJ1-1	.	.	TRBV18	CASSPQGGRGTEAFF	TGTGCCAGCTCACCACAGGGGGGAAGGGGTACTGAAGCTTTCTTT
TRBJ1-5	few	.	TRBV7-9	CASSSQGKSQPQHF	TGTGCCAGCAGCTCACAGGGAAAAAGTCAGCCCCAGCATTTT
TRBJ2-7	few	.	TRBV11-3	CASSPSGFTRGEQYF	TGTGCCAGCAGCCCCTCCGGGTTTACCCGAGGCGAGCAGTACTTC
TRBJ2-7	.	TRBD1	TRBV6-6	CASTRTGTSYEQYF	TGTGCCAGCACCCGGACAGGGACCTCCTACGAGCAGTACTTC
TRBJ2-1	.	TRBD1	TRBV5-4	CASSPGTGGHNEQFF	TGTGCCAGCAGCCCCGGGACAGGGGGTCACAATGAGCAGTTCTTC
TRBJ2-3	.	TRBD2	TRBV5-1	CASSTGTSPTDTQYF	TGCGCCAGCAGCACAGGGACTAGCCCCACAGATACGCAGTATTTT
TRBJ2-1	.	.	TRBV7-3	CASSLAGLSNEQFF	TGTGCCAGCAGTCTCGCCGGTTTGAGCAATGAGCAGTTCTTC
TRBJ2-1	.	TRBD2	TRBV7-6	CASSVRLAGGPEGYNEQFF	TGTGCCAGCAGCGTAAGACTAGCGGGAGGGCCGGAAGGTTACAATGAGCAGTTCTTC
TRBJ2-5	.	TRBD2	TRBV4-1	CASSQDMPRGYQETQYF	TGCGCCAGCAGCCAAGATATGCCGCGGGGGTACCAAGAGACCCAGTACTTC
TRBJ1-1	.	.	TRBV6-5	CASSYNRGSNTEAFF	TGTGCCAGCAGTTACAATAGGGGTTCGAACACTGAAGCTTTCTTT
TRBJ1-5	few	.	TRBV2	CASSGDAGIRQPQHF	TGTGCCAGCAGTGGTGACGCCGGAATCCGACAGCCCCAGCATTTT
TRBJ1-2	.	TRBD1	TRBV25-1	CASSGGTGLSTF	TGTGCCAGCAGTGGAGGGACAGGGCTCAGCACCTTC
TRBJ1-2	few	TRBD1	TRBV12-3/TRBV12-4	CASSRGDRGGYTF	TGTGCCAGCAGTCGGGGGGACAGGGGTGGCTACACCTTC
TRBJ2-7	.	.	TRBV2	CASSEGEQYF	TGTGCCAGCAGTGAGGGGGAGCAGTACTTC
TRBJ1-1	few	TRBD1	TRBV25-1	CASIPSGGTEAFF	TGTGCCAGCATCCCCTCAGGGGGCACTGAAGCTTTCTTT
TRBJ2-1	.	TRBD2	TRBV15	CATSRDRTSGRSYNEQFF	TGTGCCACCAGCAGAGATCGAACTAGCGGGAGATCCTACAATGAGCAGTTCTTC
TRBJ2-1	.	TRBD2	TRBV6-1	CASSEAMGLVYNEQFF	TGTGCCAGCAGTGAAGCGATGGGACTAGTCTACAATGAGCAGTTCTTC
TRBJ2-5	.	TRBD2	TRBV29-1	CSAGLAGGPQYF	TGCAGCGCCGGACTAGCGGGGGGTCCCCAGTACTTC
TRBJ2-5	.	.	TRBV10-3	CAISESNSLLQETQYF	TGTGCCATCAGTGAGTCGAATAGCCTTCTCCAAGAGACCCAGTACTTC
TRBJ1-1	.	.	TRBV3-1/TRBV3-2	CASSLGGKTEAFF	TGTGCCAGCAGCCTAGGGGGTAAGACTGAAGCTTTCTTT
TRBJ2-7	.	.	TRBV1	CTSSVGTPPSYEQYF	TGCACCAGCAGCGTGGGGACTCCCCCCTCCTACGAGCAGTACTTC
TRBJ2-3	.	TRBD2	TRBV4-1	CASSQGLSGGGPDTQYF	TGCGCCAGCAGCCAGGGACTGAGCGGGGGTGGCCCAGATACGCAGTATTTT
TRBJ2-7	once	TRBD1	TRBV6-2/TRBV6-3	CASSWDRYEQYF	TGTGCCAGCAGCTGGGACAGATACGAGCAGTACTTC
TRBJ2-1	.	TRBD2	TRBV7-2	CASSLMTSGSSSYNEQFF	TGTGCCAGCAGCTTAATGACTAGCGGGTCAAGCTCCTACAATGAGCAGTTCTTC
TRBJ1-2	.	.	TRBV4-3	CASSQDVRESNYGYTF	TGCGCCAGCAGCCAAGATGTTAGGGAGTCCAACTATGGCTACACCTTC
TRBJ1-6	.	.	TRBV28	CASSFSGRGYNSPLHF	TGTGCCAGCAGTTTTTCAGGCAGGGGCTATAATTCACCCCTCCACTTT
TRBJ1-2	few	.	TRBV19	CASSIGTVNGYTF	TGTGCCAGTAGTATAGGGACGGTGAATGGCTACACCTTC
TRBJ1-5	.	TRBD1	TRBV18	CASSGQGTNQPQHF	TGTGCCAGCTCAGGACAGGGAACCAATCAGCCCCAGCATTTT
TRBJ2-1	.	.	TRBV21-1	CASTRPGLAGGRKDNEQFF	TGTGCCAGCACTCGGCCGGGACTAGCGGGAGGGCGGAAGGACAATGAGCAGTTCTTC
TRBJ2-7	few	TRBD2	TRBV5-4	CASSFLAGREQYF	TGTGCCAGCAGCTTCCTAGCGGGACGCGAGCAGTACTTC
TRBJ1-5	.	.	TRBV7-2	CASSLNNPTFQPQHF	TGTGCCAGCAGCTTAAATAATCCAACATTTCAGCCCCAGCATTTT
TRBJ2-2	.	.	TRBV30	CAWSPHNTGELFF	TGTGCCTGGAGCCCCCACAACACCGGGGAGCTGTTTTTT
TRBJ1-2	.	.	TRBV5-6	CASSSALRASGYTF	TGTGCCAGCAGCTCCGCCCTAAGGGCTTCAGGCTACACCTTC
TRBJ2-3	.	.	TRBV7-9	CASSSGLGTDTQYF	TGTGCCAGCAGCTCGGGCCTCGGGACAGATACGCAGTATTTT
TRBJ1-3	few	.	TRBV6-5	CASSRAQGNTIYF	TGTGCCAGCAGCAGGGCGCAGGGAAACACCATATATTTT
TRBJ2-5	.	.	TRBV7-2	CASSSQETQYF	TGTGCCAGCAGCTCTCAAGAGACCCAGTACTTC
TRBJ2-2	.	TRBD2	TRBV6-5	CASSFHLAGNTGELFF	TGTGCCAGCAGTTTCCATCTAGCGGGGAACACCGGGGAGCTGTTTTTT
TRBJ2-2	.	.	TRBV27	CASSLEYNTGELFF	TGTGCCAGCAGTTTAGAGTACAACACCGGGGAGCTGTTTTTT
TRBJ2-3	.	.	TRBV7-9	CASSLTPHTSNTPDTQYF	TGTGCCAGCAGCTTAACCCCCCATACATCCAATACCCCAGATACGCAGTATTTT
TRBJ2-2	.	.	TRBV5-1	CASTPPTGQAGGELFF	TGCGCCAGCACCCCACCGACGGGCCAGGCTGGCGGGGAGCTGTTTTTT
TRBJ2-1	.	.	TRBV18	CASSLQDSYNEQFF	TGTGCCAGCTCACTCCAGGACTCCTACAATGAGCAGTTCTTC
TRBJ1-2	.	TRBD1	TRBV6-5	CASSRLDRANYGYTF	TGTGCCAGCAGTCGCCTTGACAGGGCAAACTATGGCTACACCTTC